The rows below give T cell receptor beta chains drawn from one sample of a study of T-cell reconstitution after alpha-beta-depleted transplantation in children. TCRdb processed the PCR reads anew with MiXCR; each CDR3 protein has one entry. This sample has some 200,000 distinct CDR3 sequences, with roughly 6% found just once. Specimen: PBMCs, collected before TCRalphabeta/CD19-depleted stem cell transplant. The receptor set was obtained from a girl less than two years old with combined immunodeficiency, due to receive a stem cell transplant. Each CDR3 is given with its conserved first and last residue. A D gene is named only where the DNA matches it firmly. The size entry is marked missing in some rows and otherwise reads once, few, many or a size class.

many	.	TRBV20-1	16	TRBJ1-6	TGCAGTGCTAGAGACCGGGGGACCTCCTATAATTCACCCCTCCACTTT	CSARDRGTSYNSPLHF
few	.	TRBV5-5	12	TRBJ1-1	TGTGCCACCAAGGGCCCGGAGGGTGAAGCTTTCTTT	CATKGPEGEAFF
few	TRBD2	TRBV12-3/TRBV12-4	17	TRBJ2-7	TGTGCCAGCAGTTTAGCGCTCGGGGGGAGGGCCGGGAACGAGCAGTACTTC	CASSLALGGRAGNEQYF
many	.	TRBV6-5	16	TRBJ1-1	TGTGCCAGCACCCCGATGGGGGGTATATTCGACACTGAAGCTTTCTTT	CASTPMGGIFDTEAFF
many	.	TRBV7-9	14	TRBJ2-7	TGTGCCAGCAGTCCTGGGGTTGGCTATGACGAGCAGTACTTC	CASSPGVGYDEQYF
many	TRBD1	TRBV11-3	15	TRBJ2-7	TGTGCCAGCACCAGCCGGGACAGGCTACCCTACGAGCAGTACTTC	CASTSRDRLPYEQYF
many	.	TRBV28	16	TRBJ2-3	TGTGCCAGCAGTTTATTGATGCGCCAGAGTACAGATACGCAGTATTTT	CASSLLMRQSTDTQYF
many	.	TRBV20-1	14	TRBJ1-1	TGCAGTGCTCGCGTGGATTGGCCGAACACTGAAGCTTTCTTT	CSARVDWPNTEAFF
few	.	TRBV18	14	TRBJ1-5	TGTGCCAGCTCACCAGATATAGGGGCTCAGCCCCAGCATTTT	CASSPDIGAQPQHF
.	.	TRBV5-1	13	TRBJ2-7	TGCGCCAGCAGCTTCGCAGGGGACGACGAGCAGTACTTC	CASSFAGDDEQYF
few	.	TRBV6-5	14	TRBJ1-6	TGTGCCAGCAGTTCCGAGGCAGTGGATTCACCCCTCCACTTT	CASSSEAVDSPLHF
many	TRBD2	TRBV29-1	13	TRBJ2-7	TGCAGCGTTGAATTTAGCGGGGGCTACGAGCAGTACTTC	CSVEFSGGYEQYF
many	.	TRBV4-2	13	TRBJ2-1	TGTGCCAGCAGCCAAGATGGGGACAATGAGCAGTTCTTC	CASSQDGDNEQFF
.	TRBD1	TRBV20-1	18	TRBJ1-1	TGCAGTGCTAGCTTCTTAGGGACATCAGGACAGGGGCACACTGAAGCTTTCTTT	CSASFLGTSGQGHTEAFF
many	TRBD2	TRBV20-1	19	TRBJ2-1	TGCAGTGCCCAAGGAAGCGGGAGGATGGGGGGCGGGGCCGGGGATGAGCAGTTCTTC	CSAQGSGRMGGGAGDEQFF
many	.	TRBV6-5	17	TRBJ2-1	TGTGCCAGCAGTTACTCCTCCCCAGGCCCGAAATCCTTCGAGCAGTTCTTC	CASSYSSPGPKSFEQFF
many	.	TRBV12-3/TRBV12-4	12	TRBJ2-3	TGTGCCACCCACCGAGGCACAGATACGCAGTATTTT	CATHRGTDTQYF
many	.	TRBV28	17	TRBJ2-7	TGTGCCAGCAGTTTATTTAATTCGGAGGTTTGGCCCTACGAGCAGTACTTC	CASSLFNSEVWPYEQYF
.	TRBD2	TRBV11-2	15	TRBJ2-1	TGTGCCAGCAGCTTTTCTGCTAGCGGGAGTCATGAGCAGTTCTTC	CASSFSASGSHEQFF
many	.	TRBV28	13	TRBJ2-5	TGTGCCAGCAGTTTGATGCGTAAAGAGACCCAGTACTTC	CASSLMRKETQYF
.	.	TRBV7-2	15	TRBJ1-4	TGTGCCAGCAGCTTAGACCCAAACGGCAATGAAAAACTGTTTTTT	CASSLDPNGNEKLFF
many	.	TRBV7-6	12	TRBJ2-1	TGTGCCAGCAGAAACCCCTACAATGAGCAGTTCTTC	CASRNPYNEQFF
many	TRBD2	TRBV19	15	TRBJ2-2	TGTGCCAGTAGTACTTGGACTAGCAGCACCGGGGAGCTGTTTTTT	CASSTWTSSTGELFF
many	TRBD2	TRBV7-8	16	TRBJ2-7	TGTGCCAGCAGCCTGTTAGCGGGGGGCTCTATCTACGAGCAGTACTTC	CASSLLAGGSIYEQYF
many	.	TRBV7-2	16	TRBJ2-7	TGTGCCAGCAGCTATGAAAGGATGGGTCCCACCTACGAGCAGTACTTC	CASSYERMGPTYEQYF
many	TRBD2	TRBV3-1	17	TRBJ2-2	TGTGCCAGCAGCCAAGATTGGGCTAGCGGCATGGACGGGGAGCTGTTTTTT	CASSQDWASGMDGELFF
many	.	TRBV27	15	TRBJ2-3	TGTGCCAGCCTTCGGCGACAGGCAGACACAGATACGCAGTATTTT	CASLRRQADTDTQYF
many	TRBD2	TRBV9	14	TRBJ2-7	TGTGCCAGCAGCCCCCCAGAGGTCGGGGGGGAGCAGTACTTC	CASSPPEVGGEQYF
many	TRBD1	TRBV6-5	16	TRBJ2-5	TGTGCCAGCAGTTGGGAAGGGACAGGAGTACAAGAGACCCAGTACTTC	CASSWEGTGVQETQYF
many	TRBD2	TRBV29-1	13	TRBJ2-3	TGCAGCGCCCCGGGACTACTAACAGATACGCAGTATTTT	CSAPGLLTDTQYF
many	.	TRBV7-8	20	TRBJ2-4	TGTGCCAGCAGCTTATCGTCCGCCCAAGGGGTGGGAGTAGCCAAAAACATTCAGTACTTC	CASSLSSAQGVGVAKNIQYF
many	.	TRBV21-1	18	TRBJ2-1	TGTGCCAGCAGCAAACCCACAGGGAAGGCTCAGGATTACAATGAGCAGTTCTTC	CASSKPTGKAQDYNEQFF
many	TRBD1	TRBV20-1	13	TRBJ2-5	TGCAGTGCTCTAACAGGGGGCGGAGAGACCCAGTACTTC	CSALTGGGETQYF
many	.	TRBV28	13	TRBJ2-1	TGTGCCAGCAGTTTATTGTGGGGCAATGAGCAGTTCTTC	CASSLLWGNEQFF
.	.	TRBV12-3/TRBV12-4	13	TRBJ2-7	TGTGCCAGCAGTCACGGGCCTCCCTACGAGCAGTACTTC	CASSHGPPYEQYF
many	.	TRBV12-3/TRBV12-4	17	TRBJ1-5	TGTGCCAGCAGTTTTCGAACAGGGAATTTATCACAACAGCCCCAGCATTTT	CASSFRTGNLSQQPQHF
many	.	TRBV7-8	15	TRBJ2-6	TGTGCCAGCAGCCGACAGTTCTCTGGGGCCAACGTCCTGACTTTC	CASSRQFSGANVLTF
many	.	TRBV20-1	17	TRBJ2-7	TGCAGTGCTAGAGATATCTTCCGGGACTCCCACCTCTACGAGCAGTACTTC	CSARDIFRDSHLYEQYF
many	TRBD1	TRBV7-3	15	TRBJ2-7	TGTGCCAGCAGCTTAACGTCGGGACAGGGATCCGAGCAGTACTTC	CASSLTSGQGSEQYF
few	TRBD1	TRBV16	15	TRBJ1-2	TGTGCCAGCAGCCAAACCGGACAGGTCAACTATGGCTACACCTTC	CASSQTGQVNYGYTF
few	.	TRBV7-9	13	TRBJ1-2	TGTGCCAGCAGCTATAACCGCGACTATGGCTACACCTTC	CASSYNRDYGYTF
many	TRBD1	TRBV12-3/TRBV12-4	13	TRBJ1-1	TGTGCCAGCAGTTCATCAGGGGGCACTGAAGCTTTCTTT	CASSSSGGTEAFF
many	.	TRBV29-1	13	TRBJ2-7	TGCAGCGTTGAGGAAAGAAGCTCCTACGAGCAGTACTTC	CSVEERSSYEQYF
many	.	TRBV29-1	16	TRBJ2-2	TGCAGCGTTGAAGATCAGGACAGAGCGAACACCGGGGAGCTGTTTTTT	CSVEDQDRANTGELFF
many	.	TRBV3-1	16	TRBJ2-2	TGTGCCAGCAGCCGGCTTTTGGGGGGGAACACCGGGGAGCTGTTTTTT	CASSRLLGGNTGELFF
many	.	TRBV12-3/TRBV12-4	13	TRBJ2-6	TGTGCCAGCGTGAACTCCGGGGCCAACGTCCTGACTTTC	CASVNSGANVLTF
many	.	TRBV12-3/TRBV12-4	15	TRBJ2-3	TGTGCCAGCAGTCGGCCGGGACTTTTGACAGATACGCAGTATTTT	CASSRPGLLTDTQYF
few	.	TRBV2	13	TRBJ1-4	TGTGCCAGCAGTGTAGGCGTGGTGGAAAAACTGTTTTTT	CASSVGVVEKLFF